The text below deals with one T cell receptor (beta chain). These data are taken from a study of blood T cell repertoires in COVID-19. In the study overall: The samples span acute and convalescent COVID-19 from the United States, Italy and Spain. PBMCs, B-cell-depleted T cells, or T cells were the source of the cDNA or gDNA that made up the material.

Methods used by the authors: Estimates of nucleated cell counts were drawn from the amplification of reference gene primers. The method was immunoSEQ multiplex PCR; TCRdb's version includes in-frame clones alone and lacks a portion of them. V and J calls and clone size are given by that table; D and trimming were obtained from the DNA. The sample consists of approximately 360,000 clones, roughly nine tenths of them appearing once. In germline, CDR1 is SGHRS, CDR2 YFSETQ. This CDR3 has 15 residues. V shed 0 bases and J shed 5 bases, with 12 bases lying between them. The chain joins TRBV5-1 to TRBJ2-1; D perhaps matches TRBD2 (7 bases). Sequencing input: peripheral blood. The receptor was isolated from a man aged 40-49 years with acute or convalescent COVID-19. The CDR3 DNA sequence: TGCGCCAGCAGCTTGGCCGGGGGGCTTAACAATGAGCAGTTCTTC. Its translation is CASSLAGGLNNEQFF.